This T cell receptor beta chain was profiled in a study of regulatory T cells in long-lasting Graves disease. The study's findings and limits: For persistent Graves' patients, TCR diversity was lower than for newly diagnosed ones.

Time point of the sample: newly diagnosed GD, antithyroid drugs for less than 3 months. Extracted PBMC RNA gave rise to the TCR library. Each patient gave around 10 milliliters of EDTA-anticoagulated peripheral blood. Arm-PCR of CDR3 regions with iRepertoire HTBI primers generated TCR beta libraries. TCRdb recomputed calls from the multiplex PCR reads with MiXCR, one row per CDR3 protein. The table records some 500,000 distinct CDR3 sequences, about 16% of them present only once. Concerning this clonotype: Its matching antigen is unknown.

This sample also belongs to another study, concerning T cells in Graves' hyperthyroidism and ophthalmopathy. According to that study: HTBI primers were employed in a first-round RT-PCR of the TCR CDR3. Clonotypes that were expanded in thyroid above 0.001 mostly appeared in blood too.

This specimen was peripheral blood mononuclear cells (PBMCs), taken at new diagnosis, from a patient treated with antithyroid drugs. The receptor's source is a woman aged 40-65 years with Graves disease.

Here the CDR3 reads CASSLSLGMSTEAFF. The DNA for the CDR3 is TGCGCCAGCAGCTTGTCCTTGGGGATGAGCACTGAAGCTTTCTTT. This chain links TRBV5-1 with TRBJ1-1; D uncertain. The CDR3 is 15 residues long. The germline CDR1 and CDR2 sequences are SGHRS and YFSETQ. The V gene lost 1 base and the J gene lost 4 bases, with 14 bases spanning the gap.